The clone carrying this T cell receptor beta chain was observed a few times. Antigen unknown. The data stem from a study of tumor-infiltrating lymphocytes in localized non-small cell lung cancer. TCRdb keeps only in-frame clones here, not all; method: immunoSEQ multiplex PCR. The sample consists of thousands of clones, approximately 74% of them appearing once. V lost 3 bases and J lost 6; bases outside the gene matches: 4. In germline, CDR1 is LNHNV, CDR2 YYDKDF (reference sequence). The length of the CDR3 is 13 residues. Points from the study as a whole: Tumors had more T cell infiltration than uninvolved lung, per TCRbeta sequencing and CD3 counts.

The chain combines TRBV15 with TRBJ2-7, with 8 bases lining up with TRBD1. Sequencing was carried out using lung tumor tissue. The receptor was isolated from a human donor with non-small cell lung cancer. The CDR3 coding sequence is TGTGCCACCAGCAGCTACAGGGGGACCGAGCAGTACTTC. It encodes CATSSYRGTEQYF.